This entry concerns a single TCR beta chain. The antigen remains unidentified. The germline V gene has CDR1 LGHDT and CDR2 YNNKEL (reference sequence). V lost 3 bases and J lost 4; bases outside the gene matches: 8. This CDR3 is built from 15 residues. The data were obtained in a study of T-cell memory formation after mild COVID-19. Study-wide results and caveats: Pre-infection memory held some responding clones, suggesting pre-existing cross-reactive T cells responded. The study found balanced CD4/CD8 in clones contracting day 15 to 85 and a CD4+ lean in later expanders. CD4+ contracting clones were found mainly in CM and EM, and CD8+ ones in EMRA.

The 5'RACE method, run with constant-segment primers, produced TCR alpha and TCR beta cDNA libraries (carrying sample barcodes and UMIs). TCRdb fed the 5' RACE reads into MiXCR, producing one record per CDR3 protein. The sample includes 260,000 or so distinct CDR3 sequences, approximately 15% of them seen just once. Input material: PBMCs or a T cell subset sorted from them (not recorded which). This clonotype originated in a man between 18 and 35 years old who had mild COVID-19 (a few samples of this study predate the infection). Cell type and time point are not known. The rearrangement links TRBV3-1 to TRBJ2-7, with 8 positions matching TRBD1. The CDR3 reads CASSHYSRGRYEQYF. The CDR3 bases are TGTGCCAGCAGCCACTATTCCAGGGGGCGTTACGAGCAGTACTTC.